This T cell receptor (beta chain) was identified in a study of cytomegalovirus exposure and HLA in healthy donors. General study findings and limits: Per published reports, the classifier diagnosed cytomegalovirus status with high specificity and sensitivity. Within an earlier analysis, most TCR beta V segments proved productive either about 87% or about 30% of the time.

Healthy bone marrow donors made up the donor group. Trimming removed 5 bases from V and 4 bases from J, with 8 bases in between. Germline V CDR1 and CDR2: SGHVS, FQNEAQ. There are 12 residues in the CDR3. PCR primers comprised 60 Vbeta and 13 Jbeta primers. TCRdb's copy holds only in-frame clones and misses some; the assay was immunoSEQ multiplex PCR. Of approximately 190,000 clones detected, more than 65% appear once; the ten largest clones hold 1.8%. Concerning this clone: Its antigen is not known. In the same sample, other DNA sequences code for this CDR3.

This receptor was obtained from a woman in her 30s in good health and CMV-seronegative. The specimen was PBMCs. The chain links TRBV7-8 to TRBJ1-2, with unresolved D. CDR3 residues: CASSETGYGYTF. CDR3 coding DNA: TGTGCCAGCAGCGAGACGGGCTATGGCTACACCTTC.